The rows below give T cell receptor beta chains drawn from one sample of a study of CD8 T cells in Susac syndrome. MiXCR, applied by TCRdb to the immunoSEQ multiplex PCR reads, yields one record per CDR3 protein. The sample lists about 440,000 distinct CDR3 sequences, approximately 85% occurring once. The sequenced sample was CD8+ T cells from PBMCs. These receptors came from a human donor with multiple sclerosis. The CDR3 runs from the conserved cysteine through the conserved F or W.

TRBV4-1,CASSLGQTFNEKLFF
TRBV19,CASSLVVSHYGYTF
TRBV30,CARRRPDINYGYTF
TRBV5-1,CASSLDGLAGYTGELFF
TRBV28,CASSLPRLAGKEQYF
TRBV20-1,CSARFRAGVLGYTF
TRBV6-1,CASSWGQQETQYF
TRBV7-6,CASSRQGNYGYTF
TRBV5-3,CAREYTGELFF
TRBV7-3,CASSTRPDDAVNEQFF
TRBV19,CASSPDRPRGSQHF
TRBV6-5,CASSFSSNQPPHF
TRBV7-9,CASSLGHAYLYGYTF
TRBV14,CASSSTGTSGGVPYEQYF
TRBV2,CASNGGRANEQFF
TRBV5-6,CASSPTADQYEQYF
TRBV7-9,CASSGGTGLNEQYF
TRBV9,CASSVFGDTNTEAFF
TRBV20-1,CSARVGRDVTYNEQFF
TRBV12-5,CASGFLTGNQETQYF
TRBV20-1,CSASWQGLGTEAFF
TRBV4-1,CASSQLNRGKDTQYF
TRBV2,CASTDRTGNEGYEQYF
TRBV4-1,CASSLAGPNTGELFF
TRBV21-1,CASSKAADYSLNTEAFF
TRBV4-1,CASSQDPGAYNSPLHF
TRBV5-4,CASSLDYGGGTDTQYF
TRBV19,CASSTTGPLNSPLHF
TRBV4-1,CASSQAHGRQGDSGYTF
TRBV25-1,CASSGVGSTLTYNEQFF
TRBV4-1,CASSRDRDISGNTIYF
TRBV7-9,CASSLVTELVLYGYTF
TRBV30,CAWIGSPYEQYF
TRBV25-1,CASSPLAAGPSTDTQYF
TRBV27,CASSSWGSSYEQYF
TRBV5-1,CASRRRQQDLLGGEQFF
TRBV12-3/TRBV12-4,CASSPSSGSAYNEQFF
TRBV7-9,CASSGHGELDTQYF
TRBV12-3/TRBV12-4,CASSLSWGELAEAFF
TRBV20-1,CSASNSNQPQHF
TRBV27,CASRPGLLNQPQHF
TRBV19,CASSMAGENLNTEAFF
TRBV11-2,CASSLRADSNQPQHF
TRBV2,CASSGPPRNYGYTF
TRBV7-2,CASSLGYKDTSSPLHF
TRBV5-1,CASSLDLAGDQETQYF
TRBV13,CASSLGLGFTEAFF
TRBV10-3,CAISESRTGSQETQYF
TRBV2,CASSGDTNTEAFF
TRBV3-1,CASSQFDSNQPQHF
TRBV27,CASSASFNQPQHF
TRBV10-3,CAISSPEHGYTF
TRBV3-1,CASSQDRGRNQPQHF
TRBV5-1,CASSLFEGSDGYTF
TRBV9,CASSGLRTKQNTGELFF
TRBV12-3/TRBV12-4,CAGSFRGNEQYF
TRBV7-2,CASSLVSASPDYEQYF